This TCR beta chain comes out of a study of T cells in Graves' hyperthyroidism and ophthalmopathy. Template material for amplifying TCR beta CDR3 regions consisted of RNA transcripts. The TCR CDR3 first-round RT-PCR relied on the HTBI primer set. TCRdb called the multiplex PCR reads again in MiXCR, with one record for every CDR3 protein. The top ten clones hold about 31% of a sample with 150,000 to 200,000 distinct CDR3 sequences, about 17% of them seen once. There are many counts of this clonotype. Germline CDR1 reads MNHNS; CDR2 reads SASEGT. V was shortened by 5 bases and J by 4 bases, with 6 bases between the two germline ends. This CDR3 has 12 amino acids. Diagnosis rested on symptoms, serum thyroxine and TRAb, thyroid ultrasound, and orbital computed tomography.

V usage is TRBV6-1 and J usage is TRBJ2-1; D gene unclear. This sequence was found in a woman aged 50 to 65 with Graves' hyperthyroidism. Sequencing was done on a sample of blood. DNA of the CDR3: TGTGCCAGCAGTCCACGGTACAATGAGCAGTTCTTC. It specifies CASSPRYNEQFF.